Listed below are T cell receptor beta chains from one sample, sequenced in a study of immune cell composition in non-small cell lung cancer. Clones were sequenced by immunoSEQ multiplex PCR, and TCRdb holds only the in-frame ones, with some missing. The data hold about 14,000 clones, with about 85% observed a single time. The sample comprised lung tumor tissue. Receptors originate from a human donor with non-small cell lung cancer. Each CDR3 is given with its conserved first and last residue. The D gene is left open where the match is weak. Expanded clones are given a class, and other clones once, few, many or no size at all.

CDR3: CASAGGRAYNEQFF
DNA: TGTGCCAGCGCGGGGGGGAGGGCCTACAATGAGCAGTTCTTC
size: .
D: TRBD2
J: TRBJ2-1
V: TRBV7-9

CDR3: CASSWGIGSSYNEQFF
DNA: TGTGCCAGCAGCTGGGGCATTGGAAGCTCCTACAATGAGCAGTTCTTC
size: .
D: .
J: TRBJ2-1
V: TRBV5-6

CDR3: CASSPTTGGNEKLFF
DNA: TGTGCCAGCAGCCCTACGACAGGGGGCAATGAAAAACTGTTTTTT
size: .
D: TRBD1
J: TRBJ1-4
V: TRBV5-4

CDR3: CAITALQGGGAFF
DNA: TGTGCCATCACCGCCTTACAGGGAGGGGGAGCTTTCTTT
size: .
D: .
J: TRBJ1-1
V: TRBV10-3

CDR3: CASQGANSYEQYF
DNA: TGTGCCAGCCAGGGGGCGAATTCCTACGAGCAGTACTTC
size: .
D: TRBD1
J: TRBJ2-7
V: TRBV6-1

CDR3: CTSSQERTSGRAGSREQFF
DNA: TGCACCAGCAGCCAAGAAAGGACTAGCGGGAGGGCTGGCTCTCGTGAGCAGTTCTTC
size: .
D: .
J: TRBJ2-1
V: TRBV1

CDR3: CASGLEAGPNTEAFF
DNA: TGTGCTAGTGGTTTGGAAGCAGGGCCGAACACTGAAGCTTTCTTT
size: .
D: .
J: TRBJ1-1
V: TRBV12-5

CDR3: CATSRDRQTSGSLGYNEQFF
DNA: TGTGCCACCAGCAGAGATCGGCAGACTAGCGGGTCGCTGGGGTACAATGAGCAGTTCTTC
size: .
D: TRBD2
J: TRBJ2-1
V: TRBV15

CDR3: CATSTMERGGYQETQYF
DNA: TGTGCCACCAGCACCATGGAGCGGGGCGGGTACCAAGAGACCCAGTACTTC
size: .
D: TRBD2
J: TRBJ2-5
V: TRBV15

CDR3: CASSLKGSSYNEQFF
DNA: TGTGCCAGCAGTTTAAAGGGGAGCTCCTACAATGAGCAGTTCTTC
size: .
D: .
J: TRBJ2-1
V: TRBV28

CDR3: CASSLVMTGPYGYTF
DNA: TGTGCCAGCAGCTTGGTTATGACAGGCCCTTATGGCTACACCTTC
size: medium-sized
D: .
J: TRBJ1-2
V: TRBV5-6

CDR3: CASSLEGVRNEQFF
DNA: TGCGCCAGCAGCTTGGAGGGCGTTCGCAATGAGCAGTTCTTC
size: .
D: .
J: TRBJ2-1
V: TRBV5-1

CDR3: CASSLSGIAGEFGNEQFF
DNA: TGTGCCAGCAGCTTGAGTGGGATAGCGGGAGAGTTCGGGAATGAGCAGTTCTTC
size: .
D: TRBD2
J: TRBJ2-1
V: TRBV9

CDR3: CASSIPPGPNEEKLFF
DNA: TGTGCCAGTAGTATACCTCCGGGGCCTAATGAGGAAAAACTGTTTTTT
size: .
D: .
J: TRBJ1-4
V: TRBV19

CDR3: CASSLARGRKGEAFF
DNA: TGTGCCAGCAGCTTAGCGAGGGGGCGCAAGGGTGAAGCTTTCTTT
size: .
D: TRBD1
J: TRBJ1-1
V: TRBV7-2

CDR3: CASSRQMNTEAFF
DNA: TGTGCCAGCAGTAGACAGATGAACACTGAAGCTTTCTTT
size: .
D: .
J: TRBJ1-1
V: TRBV6-5

CDR3: CAWMHQTSNTGELFF
DNA: TGTGCCTGGATGCACCAGACATCAAACACCGGGGAGCTGTTTTTT
size: .
D: .
J: TRBJ2-2
V: TRBV30